This TCR beta chain was captured in a study of T cells after yellow fever vaccination. Study-wide results and caveats: Secondary responses were weaker yet peaked faster, day 5 versus 15. At less than 97% for CD4 and around 91% for CD8, most primary-vaccination clones showed up again after the booster. Just a small share of clonotypes turned up in the CD4 compartment as well as the CD8 compartment.

Germline lookup yields CDR1 KGHSH and CDR2 LQKENI. The CDR3 spans 14 residues. Trimming shortened V by 3 bases and J by 5 bases, and 14 bases separated the two germline ends. About this clonotype itself: Antigen specificity is unknown. A much larger clone is a single base away; this may be a read error.

In TCRdb, the 5' RACE reads were re-called with MiXCR into one record per CDR3 protein. The data show about 220,000 distinct CDR3 sequences, approximately 3.2% seen once. V gene TRBV18 combines with J gene TRBJ2-7; D possibly matches TRBD1 or TRBD2 (5 bases each). The TCR was taken from a man between 18 and 29 years old who received the YFV17D yellow fever vaccine. Sample: CD4+ T cells sorted from PBMCs, taken 10 days after the yellow fever booster vaccination. The CDR3 region is CASSPGTAVNEQYF. The CDR3 nucleotides are TGTGCCAGCTCACCTGGGACCGCGGTAAACGAGCAGTACTTC.